The text below deals with one TCR beta chain. This specimen belongs to a study of T cell changes during pregnancy in multiple sclerosis. V was pared by 5 bases and J by 3 bases, with 16 bases between. CDR3 length: 16 amino acids. In germline, CDR1 is MGHDK, CDR2 SYGVNS. The method was immunoSEQ multiplex PCR; TCRdb's version includes in-frame clones alone and lacks a portion of them. The top ten hold approximately 1.5% of the sample, which has under 85,000 clones, 90% seen once. The sequence came from a female donor with multiple sclerosis, enrolled in a pregnancy study. The chain is built from TRBV25-1 and TRBJ2-2, with D maybe TRBD1 (6 bases). The material was peripheral blood, obtained in the third trimester of pregnancy. CDR3 region: CASSSSDRTYTGELFF. CDR3 nucleotide sequence: TGTGCCAGCAGTTCATCGGACAGAACTTACACCGGGGAGCTGTTTTTT.